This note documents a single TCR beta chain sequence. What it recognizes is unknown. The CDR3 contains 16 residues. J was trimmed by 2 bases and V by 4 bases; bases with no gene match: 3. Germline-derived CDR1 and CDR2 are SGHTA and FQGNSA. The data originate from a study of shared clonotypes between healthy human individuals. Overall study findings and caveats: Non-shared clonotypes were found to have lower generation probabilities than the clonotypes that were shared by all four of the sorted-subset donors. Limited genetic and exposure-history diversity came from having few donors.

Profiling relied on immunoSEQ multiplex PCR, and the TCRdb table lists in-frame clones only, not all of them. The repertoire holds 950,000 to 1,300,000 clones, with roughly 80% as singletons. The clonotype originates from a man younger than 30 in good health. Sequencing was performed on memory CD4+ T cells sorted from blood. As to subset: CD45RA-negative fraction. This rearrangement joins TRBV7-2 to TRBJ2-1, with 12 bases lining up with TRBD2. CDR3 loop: CASSSTSGRPYNEQFF. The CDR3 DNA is TGTGCCAGCAGCTCGACTAGCGGGAGACCCTACAATGAGCAGTTCTTC. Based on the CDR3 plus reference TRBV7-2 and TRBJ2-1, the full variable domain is GAGVSQSPSNKVTEKGKDVELRCDPISGHTALYWYRQSLGQGLEFLIYFQGNSAPDKSGLPSDRFSAERTGGSVSTLTIQRTQQEDSAVYLCASSSTSGRPYNEQFFGPGTRLTVL.